A selection of T cell receptor beta chains follows, all from one sample in a study of OX40 agonist ivuxolimab in advanced cancers. Clones were sequenced by immunoSEQ multiplex PCR, and TCRdb holds only the in-frame ones, with some missing. The sample consists of under 80,000 clones, roughly 90% of them appearing once. The sequencing used CD4+ or CD8+ T cells sorted from blood, collected in a trial of the OX40 agonist ivuxolimab. Every receptor here comes from an adult with an advanced solid tumor such as melanoma, head and neck, liver or kidney cancer. Both conserved end residues are part of each CDR3. Fields, in order: V gene, CDR3 protein.

TRBV7-9	CASSFFGGGPNYGYTF
TRBV27	CASSLGQGPYNEQFF
TRBV5-1	CASSLEDYGYTF
TRBV2	CASRDRQERAYEQYF
TRBV28	CASSPVTSGRVQQFF
TRBV9	CASSTRGGRDTGELFF
TRBV9	CASRPPGGSLHEQFF
TRBV6-6	CASRGIASGYTF
TRBV11-2	CASTPGSGNYEQYF
TRBV25-1	CASSESRLAYNEQFF
TRBV12-2	CASRLDFRQSNQPQHF
TRBV28	CASNLLPGTVNNEQFF
TRBV6-1	CASPNRGGTEAFF
TRBV4-1	CASSPRSGGSGTGELFF
TRBV30	CATITRGSGANVLTF
TRBV7-2	CASSLIGTSGSTDTQYF
TRBV29-1	CSGRDNYEQYF
TRBV11-2	CASSPTGTATDTQYF
TRBV28	CASSPPPGRGNTEAFF
TRBV5-6	CASSYRTVSAYEQYF
TRBV7-2	CASSSQVGGTYEQYF
TRBV7-8	CASGRLQGLTDTQYF
TRBV2	CASSEVLANYNEQFF
TRBV28	CASSLRKGVGGANVLTF
TRBV7-9	CASRRSTNEKLFF
TRBV18	CASSPGLDNEQFF
TRBV7-9	CASSLPGLAARGNEQFF
TRBV7-2	CASSLNAGREKLFF
TRBV6-5	CASSYRGGGANVLTF
TRBV30	CAWSVRLAGNNEQFF
TRBV18	CASMTGRSGNTIYF
TRBV7-2	CASSLWRDRNTEAFF
TRBV11-2	CASSLGETKYF
TRBV6-1	CASRRAAYEQYF
TRBV2	CASSLDHSSNTGELFF
TRBV7-8	CASSLEGREIYEQYF
TRBV9	CASSPRLVSYNEQFF
TRBV5-5	CASSAFEISYEQYF
TRBV19	CASSIEGQPNTEAFF
TRBV7-3	CASSSNVTGGNTEAFF
TRBV29-1	CSVNPAGTYNEQFF
TRBV19	CASTTKGSGGYTF
TRBV28	CASSNSRGNQPQHF
TRBV5-1	CASSLVGGYEQYF
TRBV5-1	CASSLGQPGYEQYF
TRBV11-2	CASSLVQGVNEQFF
TRBV5-1	CASSAQGRQNTEAFF
TRBV5-4	CASSLGQGGTGELFF
TRBV19	CASSILQRSNYGYTF
TRBV2	CASRTSGIVTGELFF
TRBV29-1	CSAGTVAKNIQYF
TRBV11-2	CASSVPAATNEKLFF
TRBV7-9	CASPSIGDTQYF
TRBV14	CASSRQWSSGNTIYF